This TCR beta chain was observed in a study of OX40 agonist ivuxolimab in advanced cancers. Sequencing was performed with immunoSEQ multiplex PCR; in TCRdb, only in-frame clones are kept and a portion is missing. The sample yields tens of thousands of clones, 75% to 90% seen once. Patients with a history of autoimmune disease or on systemic immunosuppression were excluded. Blood sampling took place at baseline, cycle 4 day 1, and cycle 7 day 1. CDR1 is LNHNV, CDR2 YYDKDF, per germline (reference sequence). This CDR3 has 14 residues. Between the trimmed V and J ends, which lost 3 bases and 0 bases, there was a span of 6 bases.

The specimen was CD4+ or CD8+ T cells sorted from blood, collected in a trial of the OX40 agonist ivuxolimab. This chain connects TRBV15 to TRBJ1-5; D uncertain. This receptor was obtained from an adult with an advanced solid tumor such as melanoma, head and neck, liver or kidney cancer. The CDR3 sequence: CATSRDYSNQPQHF. In DNA, the CDR3 is TGTGCCACCAGCAGGGATTATAGCAATCAGCCCCAGCATTTT.